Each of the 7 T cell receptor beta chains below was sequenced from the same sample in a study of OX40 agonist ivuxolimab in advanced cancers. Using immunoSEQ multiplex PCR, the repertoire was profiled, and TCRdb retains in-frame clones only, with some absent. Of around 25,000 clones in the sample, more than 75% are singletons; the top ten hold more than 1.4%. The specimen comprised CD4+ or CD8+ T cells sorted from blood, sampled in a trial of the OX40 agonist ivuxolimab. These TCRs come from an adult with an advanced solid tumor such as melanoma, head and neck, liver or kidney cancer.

DNA of the CDR3: TGTGCCAGCAGTGGGGACAGGGCCGAGACCCAGTACTTC. Translation gives CASSGDRAETQYF. The V call is TRBV6-6, the J call TRBJ2-5; TRBD1 agrees at 9 bases. CDR1 and CDR2 (germline): MNHNY, SVGAGI (reference sequence). V gave up 5 bases and J gave up 5 bases; unmatched junction bases: 3. The CDR3 is 13 residues long.

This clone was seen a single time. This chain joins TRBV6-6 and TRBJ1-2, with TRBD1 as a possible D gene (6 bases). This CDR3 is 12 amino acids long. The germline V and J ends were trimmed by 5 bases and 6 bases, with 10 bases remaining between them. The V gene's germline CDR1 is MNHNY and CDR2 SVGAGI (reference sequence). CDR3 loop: CASSGGGNGYTF. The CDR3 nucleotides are TGTGCCAGCAGTGGAGGGGGAAATGGCTACACCTTC.

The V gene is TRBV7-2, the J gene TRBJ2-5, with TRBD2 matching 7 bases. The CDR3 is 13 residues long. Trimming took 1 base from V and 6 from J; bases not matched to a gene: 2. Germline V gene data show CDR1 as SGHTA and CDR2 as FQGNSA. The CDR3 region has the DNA TGTGCCAGCAGCTTAGGCGGGGGACAGACCCAGTACTTC. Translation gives CASSLGGGQTQYF.

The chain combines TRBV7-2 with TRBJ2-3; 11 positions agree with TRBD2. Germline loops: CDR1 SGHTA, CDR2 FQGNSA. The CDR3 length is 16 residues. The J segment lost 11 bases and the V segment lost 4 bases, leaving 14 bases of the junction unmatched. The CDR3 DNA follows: TGTGCCAGCAGCTCGACAGGGCCACTAGCGGGGGTCGTGCAGTATTTT. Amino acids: CASSSTGPLAGVVQYF.

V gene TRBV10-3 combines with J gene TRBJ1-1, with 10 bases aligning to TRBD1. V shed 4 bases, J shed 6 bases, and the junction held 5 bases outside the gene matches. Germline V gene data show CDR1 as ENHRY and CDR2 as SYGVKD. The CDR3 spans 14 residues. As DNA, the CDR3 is TGTGCCATCAGTGGGACAGGGGGTAGATCTGAAGCTTTCTTT. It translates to CAISGTGGRSEAFF.

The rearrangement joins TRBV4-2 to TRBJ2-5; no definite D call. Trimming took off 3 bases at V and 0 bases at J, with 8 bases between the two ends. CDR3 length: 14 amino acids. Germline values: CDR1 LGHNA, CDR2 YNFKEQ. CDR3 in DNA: TGTGCCAGCAGCCAGTCCCAGTACCAAGAGACCCAGTACTTC. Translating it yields CASSQSQYQETQYF.

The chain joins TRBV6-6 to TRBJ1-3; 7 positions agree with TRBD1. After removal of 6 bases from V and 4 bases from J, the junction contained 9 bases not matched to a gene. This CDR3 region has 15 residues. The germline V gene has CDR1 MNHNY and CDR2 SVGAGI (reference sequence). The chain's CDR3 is CASRPFPGQGNTIYF. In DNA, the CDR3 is TGTGCCAGCAGACCCTTTCCGGGACAGGGAAACACCATATATTTT.